Shown below are 10 T cell receptor beta chains from a single sample sequenced in a study of blood T cell repertoires in COVID-19. Clones were sequenced by immunoSEQ multiplex PCR, and TCRdb holds only the in-frame ones, with some missing. The profile shows tens of thousands of clones, about 82% of them singletons. Material for sequencing was peripheral blood. The receptors were sampled from an older woman with active or convalescent COVID-19.

This rearrangement joins TRBV10-2 to TRBJ1-2; D uncertain. This CDR3 region has 12 residues. The germline V gene has CDR1 WSHSY and CDR2 SAAADI. Trimming left V 4 bases short and J 4 bases short, with 7 bases between. CDR3 sequence reads: CASSVVGYGYTF. CDR3 coding DNA: TGCGCCAGCAGTGTCGTCGGCTATGGCTACACCTTC.

The CDR3 loop is CASSERQGNTEAFF. CDR3 nucleotides: TGTGCCAGCAGTGAACGACAGGGAAACACTGAAGCTTTCTTT. The chain is built from TRBV2 and TRBJ1-1, with 7 bases matching TRBD1. V shed 2 bases and J 2 bases; nucleotides not matched to a gene: 2. The germline V gene encodes CDR1 SNHLY and CDR2 FYNNEI. The CDR3 length is 14 residues.

CDR3 sequence: CASSWGLQNTGELFF. The CDR3 nucleotides read TGTGCCAGCAGCTGGGGACTCCAAAACACCGGGGAGCTGTTTTTT. J is TRBJ2-2 and V is TRBV11-2, with a tentative D call TRBD2 (6 bases). The germline gives CDR1 SGHAT, CDR2 FQNNGV. The length of the CDR3 is 15 residues. Trimming left V 4 bases short and J 2 bases short, with 11 bases between.

This sequence joins TRBV6-6 and TRBJ2-3, with TRBD2 matching 8 bases. The V gene's germline CDR1 is MNHNY and CDR2 SVGAGI (reference sequence). V was pared by 5 bases and J by 6 bases, with 7 bases of the junction left unmatched. CDR3 size: 14 residues. This CDR3 reads CASSQAGDGDTQYF. CDR3 sequence (DNA): TGTGCCAGCAGTCAAGCGGGGGATGGGGATACGCAGTATTTT.

The chain joins TRBV21-1 to TRBJ2-7; the D call TRBD2 from the table was never checked on the DNA. TRBV21-1 is given as a pseudogene. The CDR3 runs to 17 residues. This chain's CDR3 is CASKQRGPGRGIYEQYF. The CDR3, as DNA: TGTGCCAGCAAGCAAAGGGGTCCCGGGAGGGGGATCTACGAGCAGTACTTC.

This sequence joins TRBV11-2 and TRBJ2-3; D remains unclear. Germline V CDR1 and CDR2: SGHAT, FQNNGV. The V end lost 5 bases, the J end lost 2 bases, and 5 bases lay between the germline ends. The CDR3 is 12 residues long. The chain's CDR3 is CASSQNTDTQYF. CDR3 nucleotide sequence: TGTGCCAGCAGCCAAAACACAGATACGCAGTATTTT.

This clone occurred once. The chain carries TRBV19 and TRBJ1-2; 11 nucleotides align to TRBD1. The trim removed 3 bases at V and 4 bases at J, leaving 7 bases unmatched. There are 16 residues in the CDR3. The germline V gene has CDR1 LNHDA and CDR2 SQIVND (reference sequence). The DNA of the CDR3 is TGTGCCAGTAGTATTATGGACAGGGGGCTAGTCTATGGCTACACCTTC. Amino acids: CASSIMDRGLVYGYTF. The full variable domain, with the rest looked up from reference TRBV19 and TRBJ1-2, is DGGITQSPKYLFRKEGQNVTLSCEQNLNHDAMYWYRQDPGQGLRLIYYSQIVNDFQKGDIAEGYSVSREKKESFPLTVTSAQKNPTAFYLCASSIMDRGLVYGYTFGSGTRLTVV.

The chain couples TRBV19 to TRBJ2-7, with 7 bases fitting TRBD1. The CDR3 is 14 amino acids. The germline V gene encodes CDR1 LNHDA and CDR2 SQIVND (reference sequence). Losses at the gene ends were 5 bases for V and 3 bases for J; bases not matched to a gene: 7. The CDR3 DNA reads TGTGCCAGTAGTCCCCGACAGGGAGTCTACGAGCAGTACTTC. Its protein is CASSPRQGVYEQYF.

The V call is TRBV6-5, the J call TRBJ1-2; the match to TRBD1 covers 8 bases. The germline gives CDR1 MNHEY, CDR2 SVGAGI. Germline trimming cut 6 bases from V and 1 base from J; bases unmatched to any gene: 4. The CDR3 consists of 14 residues. The CDR3 loop is CASSGQGDNYGYTF. CDR3 coding DNA: TGTGCCAGCAGCGGACAGGGCGATAACTATGGCTACACCTTC.

This rearrangement joins TRBV5-1 to TRBJ2-7; a possible D gene is TRBD2 (7 bases). Germline lookup yields CDR1 SGHRS and CDR2 YFSETQ. The CDR3 totals 14 residues. Trimming shortened V by 7 bases and J by 1 base, and 15 bases separated the two germline ends. The CDR3, as DNA: TGCGCCAGCTCCTCGGGGGGCTTATCCTACGAGCAGTACTTC. As protein: CASSSGGLSYEQYF.